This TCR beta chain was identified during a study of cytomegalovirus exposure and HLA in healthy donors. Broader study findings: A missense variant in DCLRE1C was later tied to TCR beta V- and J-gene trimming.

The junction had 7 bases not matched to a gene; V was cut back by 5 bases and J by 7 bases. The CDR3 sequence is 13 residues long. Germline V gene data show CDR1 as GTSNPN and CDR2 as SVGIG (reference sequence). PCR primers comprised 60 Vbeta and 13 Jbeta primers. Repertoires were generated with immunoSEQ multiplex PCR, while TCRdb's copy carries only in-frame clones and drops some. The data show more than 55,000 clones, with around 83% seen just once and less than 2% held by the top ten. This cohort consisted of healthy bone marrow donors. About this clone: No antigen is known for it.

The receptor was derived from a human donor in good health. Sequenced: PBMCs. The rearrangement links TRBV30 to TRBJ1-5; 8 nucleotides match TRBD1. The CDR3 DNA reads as TGTGCCTGGGAGGGGGCAGGGGGCCAGCCCCAGCATTTT. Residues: CAWEGAGGQPQHF. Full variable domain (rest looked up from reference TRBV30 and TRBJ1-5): SQTIHQWPATLVQPVGSPLSLECTVEGTSNPNLYWYRQAAGRGLQLLFYSVGIGQISSEVPQNLSASRPQDRQFILSSKKLLLSDSGFYLCAWEGAGGQPQHFGDGTRLSIL.